A single sample gave rise to the 22 T cell receptor delta chains below, sequenced in a study of gamma-delta T cells after stem cell transplantation. TCRdb re-called the RT-PCR reads via CATT. The sample includes under 3,000 delta-chain clones, around 2.7% seen only once; the top ten take roughly 50%. The specimen sequenced was gamma-delta T cells. All receptors come from a human donor. It is not recorded whose cells these are; they may come from a transplant donor.

Notes on this clone: A far larger clone is only one base removed, so a read error is likely. This chain links TRDV2 with TRDJ3; 12 bases match TRDD3. V shed 3 bases, J shed 0 bases, and the junction held 8 bases outside the gene matches. Germline assignment: CDR1 GEAIGNYY and CDR2 EKD. There are 20 residues in the CDR3. The CDR3 region has the DNA TGTGCCTGTGACCCCGTACTGGGGGATACCCTCTCCTGGGACACCCGACAGATGTTTTTC. It yields the protein CACDPVLGDTLSWDTRQMFF.

This clone is labeled medium-sized. Since a far larger clone is one base different, this is likely a read error. At the DNA level, this CDR3 is encoded by other sequences in the same sample as well. This chain connects TRDV2 to TRDJ1; 9 bases are shared with TRDD3. The CDR3 is made up of 14 amino acids. The germline CDR1 and CDR2 sequences are GEAIGNYY and EKD. CDR3 in DNA: TGCGCCTGTGACACACTGGGGGAAACCGATAAACTCATCTTT. As protein: CACDTLGETDKLIF.

This clone is deemed medium-sized (0.01 to 0.1%). This rearrangement joins TRDV2 to TRDJ1; TRDD3 matches 11 bases. This CDR3 is 18 amino acids long. Germline CDR1 is GEAIGNYY and CDR2 is EKD. J was trimmed by 0 bases and V by 5 bases; bases with no gene match: 13. The CDR3 DNA reads TGTGCCTGTGTGCCCCTACTGGGGGATAGACGGTACACCGATAAACTCATCTTT. Protein sequence: CACVPLLGDRRYTDKLIF.

Only a few counts were recorded for this clone. Just one base apart from a much larger clone, this may be a read error. The sample contains more than one DNA sequence encoding this CDR3. The rearrangement links TRDV2 to TRDJ1; TRDD3 aligns across 10 bases. From germline, CDR1 is GEAIGNYY and CDR2 EKD. This CDR3 spans 18 amino acids. V dropped 1 base and J dropped 1; count of bases not matched to a gene: 11. CDR3 DNA sequence: TGTGCCTGTGACACGGTGGGGGATACTCGGGGACCCACCGATAAACTCATCTTT. Its translation: CACDTVGDTRGPTDKLIF.

This clone is deemed medium-sized. The chain uses TRDV2 and TRDJ1, with D perhaps matching TRDD3 (6 bases). V was pared by 0 bases and J by 0 bases, with 10 bases between. CDR3 length: 15 amino acids. Germline lookup yields CDR1 GEAIGNYY and CDR2 EKD. The CDR3 bases are TGTGCCTGTGACACCGTAATGGGGGACACCGATAAACTCATCTTT. Amino acid sequence: CACDTVMGDTDKLIF.

As to this clone: A far larger clone lies a single base away; this is likely a read error. Other nucleotide sequences in the sample specify the same CDR3. The V gene is TRDV2, the J gene TRDJ3, with D tentatively TRDD3 (5 bases). The CDR3 consists of 18 residues. The V gene lost 1 base and the J gene lost 0 bases, with 12 bases spanning the gap. The germline V gene encodes CDR1 GEAIGNYY and CDR2 EKD. This CDR3 reads CACDTWGASSWDTRQMFF. DNA of the CDR3: TGTGCCTGTGACACGTGGGGAGCAAGCTCCTGGGACACCCGACAGATGTTTTTC.

This clone appeared a few times. TCRdb pairs this DNA with a much larger clone's protein that differs at residue 18, likely a read error; the protein shown was translated from the DNA. J is TRDJ3 and V is TRDV2; 12 nucleotides match TRDD3. CDR1 and CDR2 from the germline V gene are GEAIGNYY and EKD. The length of the CDR3 is 20 residues. DNA of the CDR3: TGTGCCTGTGACACCGTACTGGGGGATACCCTCTCCTGGGACACCCGACAGATATTTTTC. It yields the protein CACDTVLGDTLSWDTRQIFF.

At least ten counts were recorded for this clone. This clone may be a read error of a much larger clone one base away. The sample holds other DNA sequences that translate to the same CDR3. J is TRDJ1 and V is TRDV2, with 9 positions matching TRDD3. CDR1 GEAIGNYY and CDR2 EKD come from the germline V gene. The CDR3 sequence is 18 residues long. The CDR3, as DNA: TGCGCCTGTGACACCGTCTATTCTGGGGGATCCTACACCGATAAACTCATCTTT. This codes for CACDTVYSGGSYTDKLIF.

Relative to its sample, this clone is medium-sized. This chain links TRDV2 with TRDJ1; 9 bases fit TRDD3. Trimming cost V 4 bases and J 0 bases; bases outside gene matches: 11. Germline-derived CDR1 and CDR2 are GEAIGNYY and EKD. The CDR3 is 17 residues long. This chain's CDR3 is CACDVLGDAAYTDKLIF. As DNA, the CDR3 is TGTGCCTGTGATGTACTGGGGGACGCTGCGTACACCGATAAACTCATCTTT.

On this clone: TCRdb's protein, taken from a much larger clone, differs from this DNA's translation at residue 14, likely owing to a read error; the protein displayed comes from the DNA. The gene calls are TRDV2 and TRDJ2; 12 positions match TRDD3. This CDR3 is 16 amino acids long. Germline V lookup: CDR1 GEAIGNYY, CDR2 EKD. The CDR3 loop is CACDVLGDTLTAQPFF. The CDR3 nucleotides read TGTGCCTGTGACGTACTGGGGGATACTTTGACAGCACAACCCTTCTTT.

As for this clone: This likely stems from a read error, as it lies one base from a far larger clone. The sample carries other DNA sequences with the same CDR3. The chain employs TRDV2 and TRDJ1, with 9 bases lining up with TRDD3. Germline values: CDR1 GEAIGNYY, CDR2 EKD. V shed 7 bases and J 1 base; nucleotides not matched to a gene: 18. This CDR3 region has 18 residues. The CDR3 spells CACSFLTGGRETTDKLIF. The CDR3 coding sequence is TGTGCCTGCTCCTTCCTCACTGGGGGAAGGGAGACCACCGATAAACTCATCTTT.

As to this clone: A much bigger clone sits one base away, suggesting this may be a read error. Other nucleotide sequences from this sample produce the same CDR3. This rearrangement joins TRDV3 to TRDJ1; 10 bases fit TRDD3. From germline, CDR1 is TVYSNPD and CDR2 GDNSRS (reference sequence). CDR3 size: 19 residues. The CDR3 region has the DNA TGCGCCTTTAGACCCACGGCTGGGGGATATCCCCCTTACACCGATAAACTCATCTTT. This gives the protein CAFRPTAGGYPPYTDKLIF.

Regarding this clone: A far more abundant clone sits one base away, making this likely a read error. V usage is TRDV2 and J usage is TRDJ1, with TRDD3 identical over 7 bases. This CDR3 comprises 13 residues. The junction had 7 bases not matched to a gene; V was cut back by 1 base and J by 9 bases. Germline CDR1 GEAIGNYY, CDR2 EKD. CDR3 DNA: TGTGCCTGTGACACACTTACTGGGGTCGAACTCATCTTT. Its protein product is CACDTLTGVELIF.

In the case of this clone: TCRdb attributes to this sequence the protein of a much larger clone, which differs from the DNA translation at residue 12; a read error is likely, and the protein displayed is translated from the DNA. The rearrangement links TRDV2 to TRDJ1, with 11 bases lining up with TRDD3. There are 19 residues in the CDR3. The junction had 13 bases not matched to a gene; V was cut back by 0 bases and J by 2 bases. Germline lookup yields CDR1 GEAIGNYY and CDR2 EKD. Written as DNA, the CDR3 is TGTGCCTGTGACACCGTCCAAGTACTGGGGGATATTCCGACCGATAAACTCATCTTT. Amino acids: CACDTVQVLGDIPTDKLIF.

This clone is termed medium-sized. The genes are TRDV2 and TRDJ1; 11 nucleotides align to TRDD3. The CDR3 contains 20 residues. CDR1 is GEAIGNYY, CDR2 EKD, per germline. Trimming at V came to 4 bases and at J to 0 bases, leaving 18 bases not matched to a gene. The CDR3 region has the DNA TGTGCCTGTGAATCTCTTGGGGCCATGGGGGATACGCGGGACACCGATAAACTCATCTTT. Translating gives CACESLGAMGDTRDTDKLIF.

In this sample, this clone turned up a few times. A read error is likely here: a far larger clone is one base away. The J gene is TRDJ1, the V gene TRDV2; 8 positions agree with TRDD3. V shed 3 bases and J 3 bases; nucleotides not matched to a gene: 11. The germline V gene encodes CDR1 GEAIGNYY and CDR2 EKD. The CDR3 has 16 residues. CDR3 region: CACDAVGDTEADKLIF. CDR3 DNA: TGTGCCTGTGACGCCGTAGGGGATACAGAGGCCGATAAACTCATCTTT.

The sample holds a few counts of this clone. CDR3: CACDPVLGDTNDKLIF. The DNA of the CDR3 is TGTGCCTGTGACCCCGTACTGGGGGATACAAACGATAAACTCATCTTT. J is TRDJ1 and V is TRDV2; TRDD3 matches 12 bases. The CDR3 loop spans 16 amino acids. Germline V lookup: CDR1 GEAIGNYY, CDR2 EKD. The J segment lost 4 bases and the V segment lost 3 bases, leaving 8 bases of the junction unmatched.

This clone showed up just a few times. Only one base separates this from a far larger clonotype, so it likely reflects a read error. Other DNA variants within this sample encode the same CDR3. This rearrangement joins TRDV1 to TRDJ2; TRDD3 matches 9 bases. Germline V gives CDR1 TSWWSYY, CDR2 QGS. The CDR3 contains 17 residues. CDR3 sequence: CALGELSYGDTSAQLFF. The CDR3 DNA sequence: TGTGCTCTTGGGGAACTCTCCTACGGGGATACGTCAGCACAGCTCTTCTTT.

Within the sample, this clone is medium-sized (0.01 to 0.1%). Other DNA sequences in this specimen translate into the identical CDR3. This chain connects TRDV2 to TRDJ1; 13 bases are a match to TRDD3. Trimming cost V 1 base and J 0 bases; bases outside gene matches: 10. Germline V lookup: CDR1 GEAIGNYY, CDR2 EKD. This CDR3 spans 19 amino acids. As DNA, the CDR3 is TGTGCCTGTGACACATTACTGGGGGATACGGGTCAAGACACCGATAAACTCATCTTT. This gives the protein CACDTLLGDTGQDTDKLIF.

J is TRDJ1 and V is TRDV2; the match to TRDD3 covers 12 bases. V was pared by 3 bases and J by 3 bases, with 7 bases of the junction left unmatched. Germline-derived CDR1 and CDR2 are GEAIGNYY and EKD. The length of the CDR3 is 16 residues. Written as DNA, the CDR3 is TGTGCCTGTGACTTACTGGGGGATACCAAGGCCGATAAACTCATCTTT. This encodes CACDLLGDTKADKLIF.

This clone came up a few times. A far larger clone differs by one base, so this is likely a read error. The chain links TRAV29/DV5 to TRDJ1, with 10 bases aligning to TRDD3. V lost 5 bases to trimming and J lost 0 bases; unmatched junction nucleotides: 25. Germline CDR1 NSMFDY, CDR2 ISSIKDK. The CDR3 is 21 residues long. The CDR3 protein is CAATYLPLHYGGIRYTDKLIF. In DNA, the CDR3 is TGTGCAGCTACTTACCTTCCTCTCCATTACGGGGGGATACGGTACACCGATAAACTCATCTTT.

V gene TRDV2 combines with J gene TRDJ1; 12 positions match TRDD3. This CDR3 is built from 16 residues. Losses at the gene ends were 7 bases for V and 3 bases for J; bases not matched to a gene: 11. The germline gives CDR1 GEAIGNYY, CDR2 EKD. In DNA form, the CDR3 reads TGTGCCTGGGACTCTGTACTGGGGGATACTTCCGATAAACTCATCTTT. As protein: CAWDSVLGDTSDKLIF.